One sample yielded the 29 T cell receptor beta chains listed below, sequenced in a study of blood T cell repertoires in COVID-19. The method was immunoSEQ multiplex PCR; TCRdb's version includes in-frame clones alone and lacks a portion of them. The sample yields some 45,000 clones, about 90% seen once. Input material: peripheral blood. The receptors stem from a man in his sixties or seventies with active COVID-19.

The V call is TRBV12-3 or TRBV12-4, the J call TRBJ1-2; 11 bases match TRBD1. Unmatched junction bases numbered 2, after V lost 4 bases and J lost 7 bases. The CDR3 totals 13 residues. This CDR3 is CASSWGQGGGYTF. In DNA form, the CDR3 reads TGTGCCAGCAGTTGGGGACAGGGGGGTGGCTACACCTTC.

This clone has a single count. The chain is built from TRBV7-6 and TRBJ1-4; TRBD1 might be the D (5 bases). V was shortened by 2 bases and J by 8 bases, with 15 bases between the two germline ends. Germline loops: CDR1 SGHVS, CDR2 FNYEAQ. This CDR3 has 15 residues. Written as DNA, the CDR3 is TGTGCCAGCAGCTTAAATCCCCCAGGGCGGGAAAAACTGTTTTTT. Amino acids: CASSLNPPGREKLFF.

The CDR3 here is CAIRERGSTDTQYF. CDR3 DNA: TGTGCCATCAGGGAGCGGGGGAGCACAGATACGCAGTATTTT. This rearrangement joins TRBV10-3 to TRBJ2-3, with 8 bases aligning to TRBD2. After removal of 6 bases from V and 0 bases from J, the junction contained 2 bases not matched to a gene. The CDR3 totals 14 residues. Germline assignment: CDR1 ENHRY and CDR2 SYGVKD.

This chain uses TRBV7-9 with TRBJ1-3; tentatively, D is TRBD1 (6 bases). CDR1 and CDR2 from the germline V gene are SEHNR and FQNEAQ (reference sequence). CDR3 length: 18 amino acids. Trimming left V 4 bases short and J 0 bases short, with 19 bases between. CDR3 sequence: CASSSDRTRLLSGNTIYF. The CDR3 DNA sequence: TGTGCCAGCAGCTCGGACAGAACCAGACTCCTCTCTGGAAACACCATATATTTT.

The chain uses TRBV11-2 and TRBJ2-5; the D is unclear. The CDR3 sequence is 14 residues long. Germline V gene data show CDR1 as SGHAT and CDR2 as FQNNGV. V shed 0 bases and J shed 3 bases, with 8 bases lying between them. The CDR3 nucleotides read TGTGCCAGCAGCTTAGATCTTCCCGAAGAGACCCAGTACTTC. Amino acids: CASSLDLPEETQYF.

The gene calls are TRBV28 and TRBJ1-2, with no clear D. Per the germline V gene, CDR1 is MDHEN and CDR2 is SYDVKM. V lost 2 bases to trimming and J lost 3 bases, with 10 bases between them. The CDR3 covers 14 residues. The DNA for the CDR3 is TGTGCCAGCAGTTTAGGGAGTTTAGACTATGGCTACACCTTC. It codes for CASSLGSLDYGYTF.

The chain is built from TRBV24-1 and TRBJ2-1; 9 bases match TRBD2. CDR1 and CDR2 from the germline V gene are KGHDR and SFDVKD. The trim removed 3 bases at V and 5 bases at J, leaving 7 bases unmatched. The CDR3 spans 16 residues. DNA of the CDR3: TGTGCCACCAGTGATAGCAGCGGGGGGCCTCACAATGAGCAGTTCTTC. Translation: CATSDSSGGPHNEQFF.

The chain has TRBV5-4 and TRBJ2-5, with 10 nucleotides matching TRBD1. This CDR3 region has 17 residues. Looked up from germline, CDR1 is SGHNT and CDR2 is YYREEE (reference sequence). Trimming took 4 bases from V and 5 from J; bases not matched to a gene: 14. The CDR3 DNA reads TGTGCCAGCAGCCAAGGATCCTCGACAGGGGGCAGTGAGACCCAGTACTTC. It yields the protein CASSQGSSTGGSETQYF.

The chain combines TRBV21-1 with TRBJ2-2; the table's D gene call, TRBD1, was not cross checked with the DNA. TRBV21-1 is a listed pseudogene. The CDR3 sequence is 15 residues long. The CDR3 region is CASSKEPGGSGELFF. The CDR3, as DNA: TGTGCCAGCAGCAAAGAGCCAGGGGGATCCGGGGAGCTGTTTTTT.

This chain links TRBV7-9 with TRBJ2-7; D gene ambiguous. V was pared by 2 bases and J by 2 bases, with 7 bases between. CDR1 and CDR2 (germline): SEHNR, FQNEAQ (reference sequence). CDR3 length: 13 amino acids. The CDR3 DNA follows: TGTGCCAGCAGCTTACCCCCTACCTACGAGCAGTACTTC. Protein sequence: CASSLPPTYEQYF.

This clone was observed once. The J gene is TRBJ1-2, the V gene TRBV9, with 7 bases matching TRBD1. The germline V gene has CDR1 SGDLS and CDR2 YYNGEE. This CDR3 contains 16 residues. V dropped 2 bases and J dropped 9; count of bases not matched to a gene: 16. CDR3 in amino acids: CASSVDTHQGEISYTF. The CDR3 bases are TGTGCCAGCAGCGTCGATACACATCAGGGGGAAATAAGCTACACCTTC.

The rearrangement links TRBV30 to TRBJ1-2; 9 nucleotides align to TRBD1. From germline, CDR1 is GTSNPN and CDR2 SVGIG (reference sequence). The length of the CDR3 is 15 residues. J was trimmed by 8 bases and V by 2 bases; bases with no gene match: 12. CDR3 loop: CAWSFPDRGLRGYTF. DNA of the CDR3: TGTGCCTGGAGTTTCCCGGACAGGGGATTACGAGGCTACACCTTC.

This chain connects TRBV6-2 or TRBV6-3 to TRBJ1-5, with TRBD1 identical over 8 bases. The ends lost 5 bases at V and 6 bases at J; junction bases unmatched: 3. The V gene's germline CDR1 is MNHEY and CDR2 SVGEGT. The length of the CDR3 is 13 residues. The CDR3, as DNA: TGTGCCAGCAGTATTACAGGGGGTCAGCCCCAGCATTTT. Protein: CASSITGGQPQHF.

The sample holds a few counts of this clone. The chain has TRBV6-6 and TRBJ1-5; 9 positions match TRBD1. Germline assignment: CDR1 MNHNY and CDR2 SVGAGI (reference sequence). The CDR3 has 16 amino acids. The V and J ends lost 6 bases and 4 bases, in that order; junction bases with no gene match: 10. The CDR3 spells CASSPGQGSENQPQHF. CDR3 coding DNA: TGTGCCAGCAGCCCGGGACAGGGCTCAGAAAATCAGCCCCAGCATTTT.

V usage is TRBV11-2 and J usage is TRBJ1-3, with 12 bases aligning to TRBD1. Losses at the gene ends were 5 bases for V and 1 base for J; bases not matched to a gene: 6. The germline CDR1 and CDR2 sequences are SGHAT and FQNNGV. The CDR3 contains 17 residues. The CDR3 is CASSLGTGGLSGNTIYF. The CDR3 nucleotides are TGTGCCAGCAGCCTGGGGACAGGGGGCTTGTCTGGAAACACCATATATTTT.

This clone is a singleton in its sample. The chain combines TRBV21-1 with TRBJ2-3; TRBD1, the table's D call, lacks a check against the DNA. TRBV21-1 is an annotated pseudogene. CDR3 length equals 16 residues. CDR3 nucleotides: TGTGCCAGTACCCAACTCCCAGGGTGGGACACAGATACGCAGTATTTT. Protein: CASTQLPGWDTDTQYF.

The V call is TRBV5-1, the J call TRBJ2-2, with 7 nucleotides matching TRBD1. Germline V gene data show CDR1 as SGHRS and CDR2 as YFSETQ. This CDR3 is built from 14 residues. Unmatched junction bases numbered 9, after V lost 5 bases and J lost 8 bases. The CDR3 region has the DNA TGCGCCAGCAGTCGGGACAGTGCCGCTGGGGAGCTGTTTTTT. It is translated as CASSRDSAAGELFF.

This clone was detected a few times. This CDR3 reads CASSYEGSYEQYF. Written as DNA, the CDR3 is TGTGCCAGCAGTTACGAGGGAAGTTACGAGCAGTACTTC. This sequence joins TRBV6-6 and TRBJ2-7, with D perhaps matching TRBD2 (5 bases). The CDR3 consists of 13 residues. Germline V lookup: CDR1 MNHNY, CDR2 SVGAGI (reference sequence). The V and J ends lost 2 bases and 4 bases respectively, with 9 bases between them.

The chain is built from TRBV9 and TRBJ2-2; TRBD2 matches 12 bases. Germline lookup yields CDR1 SGDLS and CDR2 YYNGEE. CDR3 length: 18 amino acids. The V and J ends lost 0 bases and 0 bases, in that order; junction bases with no gene match: 3. Here the CDR3 DNA reads TGTGCCAGCAGCGTAGCTAGCGGGGGGGATACGAACACCGGGGAGCTGTTTTTT. Its translation is CASSVASGGDTNTGELFF. Drawing the rest from reference TRBV9 and TRBJ2-2, the complete variable domain is DSGVTQTPKHLITATGQRVTLRCSPRSGDLSVYWYQQSLDQGLQFLIQYYNGEERAKGNILERFSAQQFPDLHSELNLSSLELGDSALYFCASSVASGGDTNTGELFFGEGSRLTVL.

The CDR3 spells CASGNEGRETQYF. CDR3 sequence (DNA): TGTGCCAGCGGTAATGAGGGTCGGGAGACCCAGTACTTC. The V gene is TRBV11-2, the J gene TRBJ2-5; TRBD2 is a possible D gene (5 bases). The length of the CDR3 is 13 residues. Looked up from germline, CDR1 is SGHAT and CDR2 is FQNNGV. The germline V and J ends were trimmed by 8 bases and 5 bases, with 15 bases remaining between them.

In its sample, this clone was seen once. The V gene is TRBV9, the J gene TRBJ2-1, with D possibly matching TRBD1 (7 bases). Germline-derived CDR1 and CDR2 are SGDLS and YYNGEE. This CDR3 region has 15 residues. V shed 5 bases and J shed 0 bases, with 12 bases lying between them. The CDR3 bases are TGTGCCAGCAGGCGCGGGGACAGCTCCTACAATGAGCAGTTCTTC. Translating it yields CASRRGDSSYNEQFF.

The chain recombines TRBV10-2 with TRBJ1-2; D remains ambiguous. The CDR3 sequence is 13 residues long. Trimming took off 7 bases at V and 8 bases at J, with 17 bases between the two ends. Germline CDR1 and CDR2: WSHSY and SAAADI. The CDR3 DNA follows: TGCGCCAGCAACCCAGTTAGGGCTAGCGGCTACACCTTC. Amino acids: CASNPVRASGYTF.

The CDR3 DNA sequence: TGTGCCAGCAGCAGGGACACCTACGAGCAGTACTTC. Encoded protein: CASSRDTYEQYF. This chain links TRBV5-4 with TRBJ2-7; D perhaps matches TRBD1 (6 bases). Trimming stripped 4 bases from V and 2 bases from J, with 7 bases between. The CDR3 spans 12 residues. Germline CDR1 and CDR2: SGHNT and YYREEE (reference sequence).

The chain has TRBV19 and TRBJ1-4; TRBD1 aligns across 7 bases. CDR1 is LNHDA and CDR2 is SQIVND in the germline V gene (reference sequence). This CDR3 has 17 residues. V gave up 3 bases and J gave up 5 bases; unmatched junction bases: 12. CDR3: CASSILDRPSRNEKLFF. Written as DNA, the CDR3 is TGTGCCAGTAGTATTCTGGACAGGCCTTCAAGGAATGAAAAACTGTTTTTT.

The chain couples TRBV27 to TRBJ1-1, with D unclear. There are 15 residues in the CDR3. Trimming took off 0 bases at V and 1 base at J, with 9 bases between the two ends. Germline V CDR1 and CDR2: MNHEY, SMNVEV (reference sequence). CDR3 in amino acids: CASSLSPGSNTEAFF. The CDR3 coding sequence is TGTGCCAGCAGTTTATCTCCAGGATCGAACACTGAAGCTTTCTTT.

The chain combines TRBV3-1 (or the pseudogene TRBV3-2) with TRBJ2-1; 11 bases map to TRBD2. Germline CDR1 reads LGHDT; CDR2 reads YNNKEL (reference sequence). Losses at the gene ends were 4 bases for V and 9 bases for J; bases not matched to a gene: 8. The CDR3 loop spans 15 amino acids. CDR3 in DNA: TGTGCCAGCAGCCGGGTCGCTAGCGGGGGGCCTGAGCAGTTCTTC. Its translation is CASSRVASGGPEQFF.

V and J are TRBV19 and TRBJ2-7, with TRBD2 as a possible D gene (6 bases). The CDR3 loop spans 14 amino acids. Trimming took off 3 bases at V and 3 bases at J, with 12 bases between the two ends. Germline lookup yields CDR1 LNHDA and CDR2 SQIVND (reference sequence). The CDR3 bases are TGTGCCAGTAGTATGGGACGGACTAACTACGAGCAGTACTTC. Translated: CASSMGRTNYEQYF.

This clone was seen just once. The chain uses TRBV12-3 or TRBV12-4 and TRBJ1-2; possible D gene TRBD1, 6 bases. V was pared by 6 bases and J by 8 bases, with 16 bases between. The CDR3 is 13 amino acids. In DNA, the CDR3 is TGTGCCAGCAGCCAAAGACAGGAGCAAGGCTACACCTTC. The encoded protein is CASSQRQEQGYTF.

This chain connects TRBV11-2 to TRBJ2-3, with D possibly matching TRBD1 (5 bases). This CDR3 has 12 residues. Trimming stripped 3 bases from V and 9 bases from J, with 10 bases between. CDR1 is SGHAT and CDR2 is FQNNGV in the germline V gene. CDR3: CASSLIPGTQYF. DNA for the CDR3: TGTGCCAGCAGCTTGATCCCAGGGACGCAGTATTTT.